The 25 T cell receptor beta chains in this list originate from one sample, sequenced in a study of shared clonotypes between healthy human individuals. The naive CD8 population came from CD45RO-negative cells selected for CCR7, without terminally differentiated effector memory CD45RA+ cells. Sequencing was performed with immunoSEQ multiplex PCR; in TCRdb, only in-frame clones are kept and a portion is missing. The repertoire holds some 2 million clones, with approximately 95% as singletons. The sequenced material came from naive CD8+ T cells sorted from blood. Receptors were obtained from a man between 18 and 35 years old in good health.

The V call is TRBV5-6, the J call TRBJ2-5; D possibly corresponds to TRBD2 (7 bases). The germline V and J ends were trimmed by 4 bases and 1 base, with 11 bases remaining between them. Germline assignment: CDR1 SGHDT and CDR2 YYEEEE. This CDR3 spans 14 amino acids. The CDR3 reads CASSGGGGQETQYF. The DNA for the CDR3 is TGTGCCAGCAGCGGAGGGGGGGGCCAAGAGACCCAGTACTTC.

With regard to this clone: Other nucleotide sequences from this sample produce the same CDR3. The V call is TRBV7-9, the J call TRBJ2-1; TRBD2 aligns across 8 bases. Per germline, CDR1 SEHNR and CDR2 FQNEAQ (reference sequence). V lost 1 base, J lost 7 bases, and 9 bases stayed unmatched. The CDR3 runs to 16 residues. The CDR3 region is CASSLEVGLAGNEQFF. The DNA of the CDR3 is TGTGCCAGCAGCTTAGAGGTGGGTCTAGCGGGTAATGAGCAGTTCTTC.

The chain couples TRBV19 to TRBJ2-7; 7 nucleotides agree with TRBD1. CDR3 size: 12 residues. The V segment lost 7 bases and the J segment 7 bases; nucleotides outside the gene matches: 7. CDR1 is LNHDA and CDR2 is SQIVND in the germline V gene (reference sequence). This chain's CDR3 is CASTTLQGEQYF. CDR3 in DNA: TGTGCCAGTACCACTTTACAGGGGGAGCAGTACTTC.

The chain combines TRBV11-2 with TRBJ2-2; D is possibly TRBD1 (5 bases). Trimming removed 6 bases from V and 5 bases from J, with 16 bases in between. The CDR3 is made up of 15 amino acids. CDR1 is SGHAT, CDR2 FQNNGV, per germline. The CDR3 DNA reads TGTGCCAGCAGACATCCGCCAGGGTCAACCGGGGAGCTGTTTTTT. It yields the protein CASRHPPGSTGELFF.

This chain joins TRBV28 and TRBJ2-5; TRBD2 matches at 7 bases. The end of the DNA aligns better with TRBJ2-7, so the J call may be wrong. The germline V gene encodes CDR1 MDHEN and CDR2 SYDVKM. The CDR3 has 16 residues. CDR3 DNA: TGTGCCAGCACGGCGGGGGAGGGGACGGCATCCTACGAGCAGTACTTC. Translating gives CASTAGEGTASYEQYF.

The CDR3 sequence is CASSLWRGGDTEAFF. The CDR3 DNA is TGTGCCAGCAGCTTGTGGAGGGGAGGAGACACTGAAGCTTTCTTT. The chain is built from TRBV5-5 and TRBJ1-1, with D perhaps TRBD1 (5 bases). Germline CDR1 SGHKS, CDR2 YYEKEE (reference sequence). V was clipped by 1 base and J by 3 bases, with 13 bases between them. The CDR3 has 15 residues.

A single count supports this clone. The genes are TRBV6-5 and TRBJ2-7, with 8 bases lining up with TRBD1. Trimming at V came to 2 bases and at J to 7 bases, leaving 10 bases not matched to a gene. The CDR3 extends over 15 amino acids. CDR1 is MNHEY, CDR2 SVGAGI, per germline. The CDR3, as DNA: TGTGCCAGCAGTTACAGCCCGGGACAGGTTTGGGAGCAGTACTTC. Its protein is CASSYSPGQVWEQYF.

The chain's CDR3 is CASSRDSLNQPQHF. DNA for the CDR3: TGTGCCAGCAGCCGGGACAGTTTAAATCAGCCCCAGCATTTT. This chain links TRBV28 with TRBJ1-5, with 7 bases matching TRBD1. Germline assignment: CDR1 MDHEN and CDR2 SYDVKM. CDR3 length: 14 amino acids. The junction had 6 bases not matched to a gene; V was cut back by 6 bases and J by 4 bases. Using reference TRBV28 and TRBJ1-5 for the parts outside the CDR3, the full variable domain is DVKVTQSSRYLVKRTGEKVFLECVQDMDHENMFWYRQDPGLGLRLIYFSYDVKMKEKGDIPEGYSVSREKKERFSLILESASTNQTSMYLCASSRDSLNQPQHFGDGTRLSIL.

The CDR3 protein is CASSLVPGGTDTQYF. CDR3 in DNA: TGTGCCAGCAGTTTAGTGCCGGGGGGCACAGATACGCAGTATTTT. The chain couples TRBV27 to TRBJ2-3, with D possibly matching TRBD2 (6 bases). Trimming cost V 2 bases and J 1 base, with 10 bases left between them. CDR1 is MNHEY and CDR2 is SMNVEV in the germline V gene (reference sequence). CDR3 length: 15 residues.

The rearrangement links TRBV27 to TRBJ1-2; D uncertain. Germline-derived CDR1 and CDR2 are MNHEY and SMNVEV (reference sequence). CDR3 size: 13 residues. CDR3 DNA sequence: TGTTCGTACCGGGCGGATTTTAACTATGGCTACACCTTC. Protein: CSYRADFNYGYTF.

The gene calls are TRBV6-1 and TRBJ2-1, with D hard to call. In germline, CDR1 is MNHNS, CDR2 SASEGT. V was pared by 4 bases and J by 0 bases, with 13 bases between. CDR3 size: 16 residues. Written as DNA, the CDR3 is TGTGCCAGCAGTGCCCTCACAGAAGTCTCCTACAATGAGCAGTTCTTC. It is translated as CASSALTEVSYNEQFF.

The rearrangement uses TRBV19 and TRBJ1-1; D is undetermined. The CDR3 covers 13 residues. From germline, CDR1 is LNHDA and CDR2 SQIVND (reference sequence). Trimming took 0 bases from V and 4 from J, leaving 6 bases between them. The CDR3 DNA follows: TGTGCCAGTAGTATAGATCTAACCACTGAAGCTTTCTTT. It translates to CASSIDLTTEAFF.

The chain combines TRBV5-6 with TRBJ2-7, with TRBD1 identical over 7 bases. Germline CDR1 SGHDT, CDR2 YYEEEE. The CDR3 has 16 residues. Trimming cost V 3 bases and J 6 bases; bases outside gene matches: 15. CDR3 DNA: TGTGCCAGCAGCTCGGAACTGACAGGGCGAGGTCTCGAGCAGTACTTC. It encodes CASSSELTGRGLEQYF.

The rearrangement joins TRBV4-3 to TRBJ2-5; no definite D call. The V end was cut by 0 bases, the J end by 6 bases, with 11 bases between. The V gene's germline CDR1 is LGHNA and CDR2 YSLEER. The CDR3 length is 14 residues. This CDR3 reads CASSQDRGSKTQYF. The CDR3 DNA sequence: TGCGCCAGCAGCCAAGATCGCGGCTCGAAGACCCAGTACTTC.

The V and J genes are TRBV6-1 and TRBJ2-1; maybe TRBD2 (6 bases). Germline V lookup: CDR1 MNHNS, CDR2 SASEGT. Trimming took off 3 bases at V and 6 bases at J, with 12 bases between the two ends. CDR3 size: 14 residues. The CDR3 region has the DNA TGTGCCAGCAGTGAGGGGGGATGGAGCAATGAGCAGTTCTTC. Amino acid sequence: CASSEGGWSNEQFF.

This sequence joins TRBV9 and TRBJ1-1; 7 positions match TRBD1. Germline CDR1 is SGDLS and CDR2 is YYNGEE. The CDR3 runs 15 residues. J gave up 3 bases and V 0 bases, and 5 bases lay outside the gene matches. The CDR3 DNA sequence: TGTGCCAGCAGCGTAGCGGGGACAGCCTACACTGAAGCTTTCTTT. Protein: CASSVAGTAYTEAFF.

This chain uses TRBV6-5 with TRBJ2-5; no definite D call. Germline CDR1 MNHEY, CDR2 SVGAGI. This CDR3 has 15 amino acids. V lost 2 bases and J 4 bases, leaving 14 bases between the germline ends. CDR3 in DNA: TGTGCCAGCAGTTACGGACCGGTGGATCGAGAGACCCAGTACTTC. Translating it yields CASSYGPVDRETQYF.

Comment on this clone: Other nucleotide sequences from this sample produce the same CDR3. V usage is TRBV2 and J usage is TRBJ2-7; 12 bases fit TRBD1. Germline CDR1 reads SNHLY; CDR2 reads FYNNEI. The CDR3 length is 14 residues. V dropped 5 bases and J dropped 6; count of bases not matched to a gene: 5. CDR3 bases: TGTGCCAGCAGTTCGGGACAGGGGGCATCCGAGCAGTACTTC. This codes for CASSSGQGASEQYF.

V is TRBV6-6 and J is TRBJ2-7, with 9 nucleotides matching TRBD1. Looked up from germline, CDR1 is MNHNY and CDR2 is SVGAGI (reference sequence). Trimming removed 10 bases from V and 2 bases from J; junction bases left unmatched: 9. The CDR3 runs to 14 residues. This CDR3 reads CAIRTGQGTYEQYF. Here the CDR3 DNA reads TGTGCCATAAGAACGGGACAGGGTACCTACGAGCAGTACTTC.

The J gene is TRBJ1-1, the V gene TRBV5-4; D unclear. The V and J ends lost 1 base and 3 bases respectively, with 7 bases between them. CDR3 size: 13 residues. Germline V gene data show CDR1 as SGHNT and CDR2 as YYREEE (reference sequence). CDR3 protein: CASSLWADTEAFF. The CDR3 coding sequence is TGTGCCAGCAGCTTGTGGGCGGACACTGAAGCTTTCTTT.

The chain links TRBV10-3 to TRBJ2-2; TRBD2 is a possible D gene (5 bases). The CDR3 extends over 15 amino acids. CDR1 is ENHRY, CDR2 SYGVKD, per germline. Trimming took 3 bases from V and 3 from J, leaving 11 bases between them. CDR3 sequence: CAISDQAVHTGELFF. CDR3 DNA sequence: TGTGCCATCAGTGATCAAGCGGTACACACCGGGGAGCTGTTTTTT.

This chain links TRBV19 with TRBJ2-3, with D perhaps assigned TRBD1 or TRBD2 (5 bases each). The CDR3 extends over 16 amino acids. CDR1 is LNHDA and CDR2 is SQIVND in the germline V gene (reference sequence). Trimming took off 4 bases at V and 2 bases at J, with 16 bases between the two ends. The CDR3 DNA reads TGTGCCAGTAGTACGCCCGAGGGGACCCACACAGATACGCAGTATTTT. Its protein is CASSTPEGTHTDTQYF.

The chain employs TRBV2 and TRBJ1-2; D call uncertain. V lost 6 bases and J lost 2, with 13 bases in between. Looked up from germline, CDR1 is SNHLY and CDR2 is FYNNEI. CDR3 length equals 14 residues. The CDR3 bases are TGTGCCAGCAGCCGCCCGACAACAAACTATGGCTACACCTTC. As protein: CASSRPTTNYGYTF. The variable domain in full, with the rest retrieved from reference TRBV2 and TRBJ1-2, is EPEVTQTPSHQVTQMGQEVILRCVPISNHLYFYWYRQILGQKVEFLVSFYNNEISEKSEIFDDQFSVERPDGSNFTLKIRSTKLEDSAMYFCASSRPTTNYGYTFGSGTRLTVV.

The CDR3 sequence is CAWSVAGGADEQFF. The CDR3 DNA reads as TGTGCCTGGAGTGTCGCGGGGGGCGCGGATGAGCAGTTCTTC. The J gene is TRBJ2-1, the V gene TRBV30; TRBD2 matches at 8 bases. Unmatched junction bases numbered 6, after V lost 0 bases and J lost 8 bases. This CDR3 has 14 residues. Germline loops: CDR1 GTSNPN, CDR2 SVGIG (reference sequence).

This clone was recorded once. V is TRBV7-9 and J is TRBJ2-5; D gene uncertain. The CDR3 is 14 residues long. Trimming removed 2 bases at V and 0 bases at J, with 7 bases between. The germline CDR1 and CDR2 sequences are SEHNR and FQNEAQ (reference sequence). CDR3 bases: TGTGCCAGCAGCTTATTTGGCAACCAAGAGACCCAGTACTTC. Encoded protein: CASSLFGNQETQYF. Filled out from reference TRBV7-9 and TRBJ2-5, the complete variable domain reads DTGVSQNPRHKITKRGQNVTFRCDPISEHNRLYWYRQTLGQGPEFLTYFQNEAQLEKSRLLSDRFSAERPKGSFSTLEIQRTEQGDSAMYLCASSLFGNQETQYFGPGTRLLVL.